The 8 T cell receptor beta chains below were found in one sample sequenced in a study of blood T cell repertoires in COVID-19. Using immunoSEQ multiplex PCR, the repertoire was profiled, and TCRdb retains in-frame clones only, with some absent. The sample has just over 300,000 clones, 80% to 90% seen once. Material: PBMCs or T cells enriched from blood (not recorded which). The receptors here all came from a woman between 18 and 29 years old who had recovered from COVID-19.

This chain uses TRBV11-2 with TRBJ2-3, with unresolved D. The germline CDR1 and CDR2 sequences are SGHAT and FQNNGV. V was cut by 5 bases and J by 3 bases, with 15 bases left in between. The CDR3 is 15 residues long. The CDR3 coding sequence is TGTGCCAGCAGCCCGGCGAGAGCGACGACAGATACGCAGTATTTT. Its translation: CASSPARATTDTQYF.

This clone was detected only once. The chain employs TRBV7-2 and TRBJ1-2; perhaps TRBD1 as D (5 bases). Germline assignment: CDR1 SGHTA and CDR2 FQGNSA. Trimming took 5 bases from V and 1 from J, leaving 8 bases between them. This CDR3 is 13 amino acids long. CDR3 protein: CASSGQFNYGYTF. The DNA for the CDR3 is TGTGCCAGCAGCGGACAATTTAACTATGGCTACACCTTC.

The chain recombines TRBV6-2 or TRBV6-3 with TRBJ2-7; 8 nucleotides match TRBD1. Germline V gene sequence: CDR1 MNHEY, CDR2 SVGEGT. V trimming: 0 bases; J trimming: 2 bases; junction bases outside the gene matches: 3. The CDR3 runs 15 residues. The CDR3 DNA reads as TGTGCCAGCAGTTACTCAAAGGACAGGGCCTACGAGCAGTACTTC. It is translated as CASSYSKDRAYEQYF.

This rearrangement joins TRBV30 to TRBJ1-2; tentatively, D is TRBD1 (6 bases). The V and J ends lost 2 bases and 2 bases respectively, with 18 bases between them. CDR3 length: 16 amino acids. Germline V lookup: CDR1 GTSNPN, CDR2 SVGIG (reference sequence). CDR3 region: CAWSLPGHRDNYGYTF. Here the CDR3 DNA reads TGTGCCTGGAGTCTACCGGGACACCGGGACAACTATGGCTACACCTTC.

The gene calls are TRBV28 and TRBJ2-5; possible D gene TRBD2, 6 bases. With 4 bases removed from V and 2 bases from J, the gap between germline ends came to 17 bases. CDR3 length: 16 amino acids. CDR1 is MDHEN and CDR2 is SYDVKM in the germline V gene. The CDR3 DNA follows: TGTGCCAGCAGTTCCCTCATACTAGCTGGACAAGAGACCCAGTACTTC. Its protein product is CASSSLILAGQETQYF.

The J gene is TRBJ2-7, the V gene TRBV11-3, with D possibly being TRBD2 (5 bases). Germline V gives CDR1 SGHNT, CDR2 YENEEA. The CDR3 covers 13 residues. V lost 4 bases, J lost 7 bases, and 14 bases lay in between. Here the CDR3 DNA reads TGTGCCAGCAGCTCCCAACCGTCGGGGGAGCAGTACTTC. Residues: CASSSQPSGEQYF.

CDR3 in DNA: TGCGCCAGCAGCTTGACAGGGGGCGAAGAGACCCAGTACTTC. Amino acid sequence: CASSLTGGEETQYF. V is TRBV5-1 and J is TRBJ2-5; 9 nucleotides align to TRBD1. In germline, CDR1 is SGHRS, CDR2 YFSETQ. This CDR3 region has 14 residues. Losses at the gene ends were 1 base for V and 3 bases for J; bases not matched to a gene: 1.

This chain connects TRBV7-2 to TRBJ1-3, with D perhaps TRBD1 (5 bases). This CDR3 is 15 amino acids long. CDR1 is SGHTA and CDR2 is FQGNSA in the germline V gene. V lost 4 bases and J 1 base, leaving 11 bases between the germline ends. The CDR3 loop is CASSSVGGSGNTIYF. As DNA, the CDR3 is TGTGCCAGCAGCTCCGTCGGGGGTTCTGGAAACACCATATATTTT.